The 9 T cell receptor beta chains given below trace back to one sample, sequenced in a study of OX40 agonist ivuxolimab in advanced cancers. Clones were read by immunoSEQ multiplex PCR, and TCRdb kept only the in-frame ones, dropping some. The table includes about 130,000 clones, about 92% detected once. The material was CD4+ or CD8+ T cells sorted from blood, obtained in a trial of the OX40 agonist ivuxolimab. These receptors all stem from an adult with an advanced solid tumor such as melanoma, head and neck, liver or kidney cancer.

The chain links TRBV6-1 to TRBJ2-5; tentative D call: TRBD1 (5 bases). The V end lost 8 bases, the J end lost 4 bases, and 11 bases lay between the germline ends. The CDR3 extends over 12 amino acids. Looked up from germline, CDR1 is MNHNS and CDR2 is SASEGT. The CDR3 loop is CASVGAGETQYF. CDR3 in DNA: TGTGCCAGCGTAGGGGCAGGAGAGACCCAGTACTTC.

The CDR3 region has the DNA TGCGCCAGCAGGCCGGGCCCGGGGGTCTACGAGCAGTACTTC. It specifies CASRPGPGVYEQYF. V and J are TRBV5-1 and TRBJ2-7, with D perhaps TRBD2 (6 bases). Trimming took 5 bases from V and 3 from J, leaving 15 bases between them. CDR1 is SGHRS and CDR2 is YFSETQ in the germline V gene. This CDR3 spans 14 amino acids.

This chain connects TRBV11-3 to TRBJ1-6; unclear D gene. From germline, CDR1 is SGHNT and CDR2 YENEEA. V was cut by 5 bases and J by 2 bases, with 7 bases left in between. This CDR3 has 14 residues. This CDR3 reads CASSAAPYNSPLHF. The CDR3, as DNA: TGTGCCAGCAGCGCCGCCCCCTATAATTCACCCCTCCACTTT.

The chain is built from TRBV5-1 and TRBJ2-5; D gene unclear. Germline lookup yields CDR1 SGHRS and CDR2 YFSETQ. CDR3 length: 15 residues. V gave up 4 bases and J gave up 2 bases, with 15 bases separating them. In DNA, the CDR3 is TGCGCCAGCAGCCCGGGCCTTGGGGTTCAAGAGACCCAGTACTTC. It encodes CASSPGLGVQETQYF. The full variable domain, in which reference TRBV5-1 and TRBJ2-5 provide the parts outside the CDR3, is KAGVTQTPRYLIKTRGQQVTLSCSPISGHRSVSWYQQTPGQGLQFLFEYFSETQRNKGNFPGRFSGRQFSNSRSEMNVSTLELGDSALYLCASSPGLGVQETQYFGPGTRLLVL.

This clone was counted a few times. This chain joins TRBV9 and TRBJ2-5; 10 bases match TRBD2. The CDR3 extends over 15 amino acids. After removal of 4 bases from V and 1 base from J, the junction contained 4 bases not matched to a gene. Germline V CDR1 and CDR2: SGDLS, YYNGEE. CDR3 loop: CASSSSGGLQETQYF. In nucleotides, the CDR3 is TGTGCCAGCAGCTCTAGCGGGGGCCTCCAAGAGACCCAGTACTTC.

In its sample, this clone was seen a few times. The rearrangement uses TRBV19 and TRBJ1-5; D call uncertain. Germline V gene sequence: CDR1 LNHDA, CDR2 SQIVND (reference sequence). Trimming took off 4 bases at V and 7 bases at J, with 14 bases between the two ends. This CDR3 spans 14 amino acids. CDR3: CASSRAEEGQPQHF. The CDR3, as DNA: TGTGCCAGTAGTAGGGCGGAGGAGGGACAGCCCCAGCATTTT.

This chain connects TRBV28 to TRBJ2-7, with 11 nucleotides matching TRBD2. Germline CDR1 MDHEN, CDR2 SYDVKM. The length of the CDR3 is 15 residues. V shed 6 bases, J shed 5 bases, and the junction held 9 bases outside the gene matches. The CDR3 DNA follows: TGTGCCAGCAGATGGTCTGGACTAGCGGGCAACGAGCAGTACTTC. It translates to CASRWSGLAGNEQYF.

The rearrangement links TRBV20-1 to TRBJ1-2; D gene uncertain. Per germline, CDR1 DFQATT and CDR2 SNEGSKA (reference sequence). The CDR3 length is 10 residues. Trimming cost V 3 bases and J 9 bases, with 8 bases left between them. The CDR3 sequence: CSASPPRYTF. DNA of the CDR3: TGCAGTGCTAGCCCCCCACGCTACACCTTC.

V and J are TRBV7-2 and TRBJ2-5; 10 positions agree with TRBD2. The CDR3 sequence is 15 residues long. Germline V lookup: CDR1 SGHTA, CDR2 FQGNSA. J lost 4 bases, V lost 3 bases, and 5 bases had no gene match. The CDR3 DNA is TGTGCCAGCAGCTTGGTGTCTAGCGGGAGAGAGACCCAGTACTTC. As protein: CASSLVSSGRETQYF.